Following are 12 T cell receptor beta chains from one sample sequenced in a study of cytomegalovirus exposure and HLA in healthy donors. The PCR used 60 Vbeta and 13 Jbeta primers. Produced via immunoSEQ multiplex PCR; TCRdb's table is partial and in-frame only. Of fewer than 250,000 clones in the sample, over 80% are singletons; the top ten hold over 1%. What was sequenced was PBMCs. The source of these receptors is a man aged 25 to 40 in good health and CMV-seronegative.

The chain combines TRBV30 with TRBJ1-3; TRBD1 is a possible D gene (5 bases). CDR1 is GTSNPN, CDR2 SVGIG, per germline (reference sequence). This CDR3 contains 16 residues. V lost 0 bases to trimming and J lost 0 bases, with 12 bases between them. This chain's CDR3 is CAWSVRQTFSGNTIYF. For the CDR3, the DNA is TGTGCCTGGAGTGTACGACAGACCTTCTCTGGAAACACCATATATTTT.

The genes are TRBV27 and TRBJ2-7, with 12 nucleotides matching TRBD2. Trimming at V came to 0 bases and at J to 2 bases, leaving 5 bases not matched to a gene. Germline V lookup: CDR1 MNHEY, CDR2 SMNVEV (reference sequence). The CDR3 runs 17 residues. The CDR3 DNA reads as TGTGCCAGCAGTTTATCGGGGACTAGCGGGCTGGCCTACGAGCAGTACTTC. Translated: CASSLSGTSGLAYEQYF.

This clone was detected once. V gene TRBV7-9 combines with J gene TRBJ2-5; perhaps TRBD2 as D (7 bases). Germline CDR1 SEHNR, CDR2 FQNEAQ (reference sequence). This CDR3 has 14 amino acids. The V end lost 8 bases, the J end lost 4 bases, and 17 bases lay between the germline ends. DNA of the CDR3: TGTGCCAGCGCCGTTCAGGGGAGGGCAGAGACCCAGTACTTC. It yields the protein CASAVQGRAETQYF.

Worth noting for this clone: The sample contains more than one DNA sequence encoding this CDR3. The chain has TRBV6-1 and TRBJ2-7; D gene ambiguous. This CDR3 is built from 12 residues. The V gene lost 3 bases and the J gene lost 1 base, with 4 bases spanning the gap. Germline V gene data show CDR1 as MNHNS and CDR2 as SASEGT. CDR3: CASSDSSYEQYF. CDR3 coding DNA: TGTGCCAGCAGTGACTCTTCCTACGAGCAGTACTTC.

The chain links TRBV25-1 to TRBJ1-1; D is possibly TRBD1 (6 bases). The V gene lost 3 bases and the J gene lost 5 bases, with 16 bases spanning the gap. CDR1 is MGHDK, CDR2 SYGVNS, per germline. The CDR3 extends over 15 amino acids. CDR3 in DNA: TGTGCCAGCAGTGAGGGACATGCGCTGTTAACTGAAGCTTTCTTT. It yields the protein CASSEGHALLTEAFF. The entire variable domain, with the rest obtained from reference TRBV25-1 and TRBJ1-1, is as follows: EADIYQTPRYLVIGTGKKITLECSQTMGHDKMYWYQQDPGMELHLIHYSYGVNSTEKGDLSSESTVSRIRTEHFPLTLESARPSHTSQYLCASSEGHALLTEAFFGQGTRLTVV.

This clone turned up a few times. This sequence joins TRBV6-1 and TRBJ2-1; a possible D gene is TRBD2 (5 bases). The CDR3 covers 15 residues. Germline-derived CDR1 and CDR2 are MNHNS and SASEGT. Trimming stripped 7 bases from V and 6 bases from J, with 19 bases between. DNA of the CDR3: TGTGCCAGCACCGTGGCGGCTATGAGCGGCAATGAGCAGTTCTTC. Amino acids: CASTVAAMSGNEQFF.

The chain links TRBV10-2 to TRBJ2-5; tentatively, D is TRBD2 (6 bases). Germline V gene data show CDR1 as WSHSY and CDR2 as SAAADI. The CDR3 runs 13 residues. The V end lost 4 bases, the J end lost 4 bases, and 10 bases lay between the germline ends. CDR3 nucleotide sequence: TGCGCCAGCAGTGCTACTAGCATAGAGACCCAGTACTTC. Translation: CASSATSIETQYF.

The chain is built from TRBV5-1 and TRBJ2-5; 12 bases map to TRBD2. Per germline, CDR1 SGHRS and CDR2 YFSETQ. V shed 8 bases, J shed 5 bases, and the junction held 10 bases outside the gene matches. The CDR3 is 15 residues long. The CDR3 nucleotides are TGCGCCAGTACGAACAGGGGGACTAGCGGGGAGACCCAGTACTTC. Encoded protein: CASTNRGTSGETQYF.

V usage is TRBV6-4 and J usage is TRBJ1-2; 7 nucleotides agree with TRBD1. Trimming removed 5 bases from V and 5 bases from J; junction bases left unmatched: 11. CDR1 is MRHNA and CDR2 is SNTAGT in the germline V gene. This CDR3 contains 15 residues. The DNA of the CDR3 is TGTGCCAGCAGTCCACAGGGGTATGGGTATTATGGCTACACCTTC. This gives the protein CASSPQGYGYYGYTF.

This chain joins TRBV21-1 and TRBJ1-5; TRBD1 is the table's D call and was not checked against the DNA. TRBV21-1 is a recognized pseudogene. The CDR3 extends over 16 amino acids. The CDR3 reads CASSEYRDYSNQPQHF. CDR3 sequence (DNA): TGTGCCAGCAGCGAGTACAGGGATTATAGCAATCAGCCCCAGCATTTT.

This chain links TRBV14 with TRBJ1-2; TRBD1 matches at 9 bases. This CDR3 spans 15 amino acids. Germline trimming cut 5 bases from V and 6 bases from J; bases unmatched to any gene: 10. The germline gives CDR1 SGHDN, CDR2 FVKESK. This CDR3 reads CASSFYRGRLDGYTF. Written as DNA, the CDR3 is TGTGCCAGCAGCTTCTACAGGGGGCGTTTAGATGGCTACACCTTC.

The chain couples TRBV5-4 to TRBJ1-2; perhaps TRBD1 as D (5 bases). The CDR3 contains 15 residues. Trimming shortened V by 1 base and J by 0 bases, and 10 bases separated the two germline ends. Looked up from germline, CDR1 is SGHNT and CDR2 is YYREEE (reference sequence). The CDR3 DNA reads as TGTGCCAGCAGCTTGTTTGACAGAACTAACTATGGCTACACCTTC. This codes for CASSLFDRTNYGYTF.